Listed below are T cell receptor beta chains from one sample, sequenced in a study of cytomegalovirus exposure and HLA in healthy donors. Only in-frame clones appear in the TCRdb table, and some are missing; sequencing was by immunoSEQ multiplex PCR. This table holds over 130,000 clones, 70% to 85% found once. Sample: PBMCs. Receptors were obtained from a man in his forties in good health and CMV-seronegative. Each CDR3 is given with its conserved first and last residue. Fields, in order: J gene, V gene, D gene, clone size, CDR3 DNA, CDR3 protein. D genes are given only for firm matches. Clone size is not always given. Where it is, it says once, few, many or a class for expanded clones.

j_gene: TRBJ1-3; v_gene: TRBV4-1; d_gene: -; abundance: -; CDR3nt: TGCGCCAGCAGCCAAGCATACGGGGGGAATAGTGGAAACACCATATATTTT; CDR3aa: CASSQAYGGNSGNTIYF
j_gene: TRBJ2-7; v_gene: TRBV5-4; d_gene: -; abundance: -; CDR3nt: TGTGCCAGCAGCTTGGCCAACTCCTACGAGCAGTACTTC; CDR3aa: CASSLANSYEQYF
j_gene: TRBJ1-3; v_gene: TRBV5-1; d_gene: -; abundance: few; CDR3nt: TGCGCCAGCAGCAACGGACTGCCTGGAAACACCATATATTTT; CDR3aa: CASSNGLPGNTIYF
j_gene: TRBJ2-2; v_gene: TRBV5-6; d_gene: TRBD2; abundance: -; CDR3nt: TGTGCCAGCAGCTCGGGGGGGACCGGGACACCGAACACCGGGGAGCTGTTTTTT; CDR3aa: CASSSGGTGTPNTGELFF
j_gene: TRBJ1-1; v_gene: TRBV6-4; d_gene: -; abundance: -; CDR3nt: TGTGCCAGCAGTGACGGGGGGGAGACTGAAGCTTTCTTT; CDR3aa: CASSDGGETEAFF
j_gene: TRBJ2-1; v_gene: TRBV7-3; d_gene: TRBD2; abundance: -; CDR3nt: TGTGCCAGCAGCCCTATAGCGGGGGAGCAGTTCTTC; CDR3aa: CASSPIAGEQFF
j_gene: TRBJ2-3; v_gene: TRBV11-2; d_gene: -; abundance: -; CDR3nt: TGTGCCAGCAGCTTAGGTTTTACAGGGACCACAGATACGCAGTATTTT; CDR3aa: CASSLGFTGTTDTQYF
j_gene: TRBJ2-2; v_gene: TRBV5-8; d_gene: TRBD1; abundance: -; CDR3nt: TGTGCCAGCAGCTTACAGGGGGTAGGCACCGGGGGGCTGTTTTTT; CDR3aa: CASSLQGVGTGGLFF
j_gene: TRBJ2-7; v_gene: TRBV7-6; d_gene: TRBD2; abundance: -; CDR3nt: TGTGCCAGCAGCCCCCTAACTAGCGGGAGGGCTGAGGAGCAGTACTTC; CDR3aa: CASSPLTSGRAEEQYF
j_gene: TRBJ2-1; v_gene: TRBV29-1; d_gene: -; abundance: -; CDR3nt: TGCAGCGTATGGATAGCGGCCTACAATGAGCAGTTCTTC; CDR3aa: CSVWIAAYNEQFF
j_gene: TRBJ2-7; v_gene: TRBV9; d_gene: TRBD2; abundance: -; CDR3nt: TGTGCCAGCAGCGCCCAACTAGCGGGGGTAGTGAGCGAGCAGTACTTC; CDR3aa: CASSAQLAGVVSEQYF
j_gene: TRBJ2-7; v_gene: TRBV29-1; d_gene: -; abundance: once; CDR3nt: TGCAGCGTTGAAGGCCCCGCGGGCCCCTACGAGCAGTACTTC; CDR3aa: CSVEGPAGPYEQYF
j_gene: TRBJ2-1; v_gene: TRBV27; d_gene: -; abundance: once; CDR3nt: TGTGCCAGCAGTTTATCGGTGGGGGGAGTTGGTGAGCAGTTCTTC; CDR3aa: CASSLSVGGVGEQFF
j_gene: TRBJ1-1; v_gene: TRBV7-6; d_gene: -; abundance: -; CDR3nt: TGTGCCAGCAGCGGCCTTCTGGGTCCGGGCACTGAAGCTTTCTTT; CDR3aa: CASSGLLGPGTEAFF
j_gene: TRBJ2-2; v_gene: TRBV4-3; d_gene: TRBD1; abundance: -; CDR3nt: TGCGCCAGCAGCCAACGCACAGGGGGGACCGGGGAGCTGTTTTTT; CDR3aa: CASSQRTGGTGELFF
j_gene: TRBJ2-3; v_gene: TRBV10-3; d_gene: TRBD2; abundance: -; CDR3nt: TGTGCCATCAGTGGAATCAACGGGACTAGCGGGAGCACAGATACGCAGTATTTT; CDR3aa: CAISGINGTSGSTDTQYF
j_gene: TRBJ2-7; v_gene: TRBV7-2; d_gene: TRBD2; abundance: -; CDR3nt: TGTGCCAGCAGCTTGATCCCGGGACTAGAGTGGGAGCAGTACTTC; CDR3aa: CASSLIPGLEWEQYF
j_gene: TRBJ1-4; v_gene: TRBV19; d_gene: -; abundance: -; CDR3nt: TGTGCCAGTAGTATTAGGGGGGGGCCGACTAATGAAAAACTGTTTTTT; CDR3aa: CASSIRGGPTNEKLFF
j_gene: TRBJ2-5; v_gene: TRBV4-2; d_gene: -; abundance: -; CDR3nt: TGTGCCAGCAGCCAAGATCTCGCTAGCGAAGAGACCCAGTACTTC; CDR3aa: CASSQDLASEETQYF
j_gene: TRBJ1-1; v_gene: TRBV4-1; d_gene: TRBD1; abundance: few; CDR3nt: TGCGCCAGCAGCCGGGGACAGGTTAGCACTGAAGCTTTCTTT; CDR3aa: CASSRGQVSTEAFF
j_gene: TRBJ2-3; v_gene: TRBV7-9; d_gene: -; abundance: -; CDR3nt: TGTGCCAGCAGCCTCCAGATTAGCGGTAGCACAGATACGCAGTATTTT; CDR3aa: CASSLQISGSTDTQYF
j_gene: TRBJ2-5; v_gene: TRBV5-1; d_gene: -; abundance: -; CDR3nt: TGCGCCAGCAGCTTGTCCGGGGACCCCTCAGGAGGGGAGACCCAGTACTTC; CDR3aa: CASSLSGDPSGGETQYF
j_gene: TRBJ2-3; v_gene: TRBV5-4; d_gene: TRBD1; abundance: -; CDR3nt: TGTGCCAGCAGAGGGGGCCTTAGCACAGATACGCAGTATTTT; CDR3aa: CASRGGLSTDTQYF
j_gene: TRBJ2-7; v_gene: TRBV23-1; d_gene: TRBD2; abundance: -; CDR3nt: TGCGCCAGCAGTTACGGGTTAGCGGGAGGAGGGTACGAGCAGTACTTC; CDR3aa: CASSYGLAGGGYEQYF
j_gene: TRBJ2-2; v_gene: TRBV5-6; d_gene: TRBD2; abundance: -; CDR3nt: TGTGCCAGCAGCCGACTAGCGGGGGGAACCGGGGAGCTGTTTTTT; CDR3aa: CASSRLAGGTGELFF
j_gene: TRBJ2-7; v_gene: TRBV9; d_gene: TRBD1; abundance: once; CDR3nt: TGTGCCAGCAGCGTGGACGGGACAGGGGACCCAAACGAGCAGTACTTC; CDR3aa: CASSVDGTGDPNEQYF
j_gene: TRBJ2-5; v_gene: TRBV7-3; d_gene: -; abundance: -; CDR3nt: TGTGCCAGCAGCTTACGAGGGCGTGAGACCCAGTACTTC; CDR3aa: CASSLRGRETQYF
j_gene: TRBJ1-1; v_gene: TRBV11-3; d_gene: -; abundance: -; CDR3nt: TGTGCCAGCAGCGCTTCTAAGTCGACTGAAGCTTTCTTT; CDR3aa: CASSASKSTEAFF
j_gene: TRBJ2-7; v_gene: TRBV27; d_gene: -; abundance: -; CDR3nt: TGTGCCAGCAGTTTCATCGGACAAGAGTACGAGCAGTACTTC; CDR3aa: CASSFIGQEYEQYF
j_gene: TRBJ2-2; v_gene: TRBV30; d_gene: TRBD2; abundance: -; CDR3nt: TGTGCCTGGTCTAACTTTGCTAGCGGGAGGAAAGCGAACACCGGGGAGCTGTTTTTT; CDR3aa: CAWSNFASGRKANTGELFF
j_gene: TRBJ2-1; v_gene: TRBV7-8; d_gene: TRBD2; abundance: -; CDR3nt: TGTGCCAGCAGCTTACTAGCGGGGGGGCCATCGACCTACAATGAGCAGTTCTTC; CDR3aa: CASSLLAGGPSTYNEQFF